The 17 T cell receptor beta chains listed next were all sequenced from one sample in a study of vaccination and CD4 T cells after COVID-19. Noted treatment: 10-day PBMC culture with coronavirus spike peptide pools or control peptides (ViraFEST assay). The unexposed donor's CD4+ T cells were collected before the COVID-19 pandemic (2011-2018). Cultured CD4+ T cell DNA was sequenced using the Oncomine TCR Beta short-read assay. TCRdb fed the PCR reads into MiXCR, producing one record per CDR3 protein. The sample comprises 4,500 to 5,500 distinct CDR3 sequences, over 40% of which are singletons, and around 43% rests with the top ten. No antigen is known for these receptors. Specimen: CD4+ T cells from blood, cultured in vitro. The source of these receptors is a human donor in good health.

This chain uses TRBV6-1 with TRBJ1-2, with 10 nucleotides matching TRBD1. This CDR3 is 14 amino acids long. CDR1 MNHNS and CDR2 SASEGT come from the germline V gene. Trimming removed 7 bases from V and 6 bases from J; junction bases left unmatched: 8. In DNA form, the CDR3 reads TGTGCCAGCAACGATCCGGGACAGGGGAATGGCTACACCTTC. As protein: CASNDPGQGNGYTF.

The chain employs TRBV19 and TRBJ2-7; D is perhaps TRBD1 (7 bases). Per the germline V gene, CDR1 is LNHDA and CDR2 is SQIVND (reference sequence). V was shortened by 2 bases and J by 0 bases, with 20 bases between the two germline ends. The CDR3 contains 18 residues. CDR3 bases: TGTGCCAGTAGTATACAGGGGGGCCAATCATCTACCTCCTACGAGCAGTACTTC. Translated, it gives CASSIQGGQSSTSYEQYF.

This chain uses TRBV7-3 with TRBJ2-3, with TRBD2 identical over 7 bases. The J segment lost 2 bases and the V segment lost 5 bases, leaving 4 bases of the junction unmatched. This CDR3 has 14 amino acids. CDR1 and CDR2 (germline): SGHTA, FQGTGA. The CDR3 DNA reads TGTGCCAGCAGCCCTAGCGGCAACACAGATACGCAGTATTTT. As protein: CASSPSGNTDTQYF.

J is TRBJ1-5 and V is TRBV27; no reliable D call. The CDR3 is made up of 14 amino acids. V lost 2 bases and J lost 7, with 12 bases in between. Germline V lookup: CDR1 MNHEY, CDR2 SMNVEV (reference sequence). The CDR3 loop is CASSLIKHGQPQHF. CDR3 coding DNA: TGTGCCAGCAGTTTAATAAAGCATGGGCAGCCCCAGCATTTT.

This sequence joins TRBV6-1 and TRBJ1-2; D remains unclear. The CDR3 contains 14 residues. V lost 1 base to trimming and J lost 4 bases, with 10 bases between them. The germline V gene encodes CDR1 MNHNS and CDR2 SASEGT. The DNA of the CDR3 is TGTGCCAGCAGTGAAGACGGGCGGTCCTATGGCTACACCTTC. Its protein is CASSEDGRSYGYTF.

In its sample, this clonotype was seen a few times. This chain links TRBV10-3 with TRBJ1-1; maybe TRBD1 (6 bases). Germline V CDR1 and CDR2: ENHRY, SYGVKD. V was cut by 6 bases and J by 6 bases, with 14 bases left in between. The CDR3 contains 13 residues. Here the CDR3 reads CAISLGGGSEAFF. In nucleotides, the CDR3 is TGTGCCATCAGCCTTGGGGGGGGCTCTGAAGCTTTCTTT.

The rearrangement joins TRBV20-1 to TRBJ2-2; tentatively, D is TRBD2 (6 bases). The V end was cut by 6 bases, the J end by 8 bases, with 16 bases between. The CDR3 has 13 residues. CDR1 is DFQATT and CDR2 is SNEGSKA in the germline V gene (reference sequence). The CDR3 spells CSAEGPGRGELFF. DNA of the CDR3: TGCAGTGCGGAGGGGCCTGGGCGAGGGGAGCTGTTTTTT.

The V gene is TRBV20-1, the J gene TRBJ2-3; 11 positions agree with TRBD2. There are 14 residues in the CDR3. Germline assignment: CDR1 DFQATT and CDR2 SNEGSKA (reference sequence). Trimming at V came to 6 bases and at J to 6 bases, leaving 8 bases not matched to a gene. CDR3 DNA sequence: TGCAGTGCACCGACTAGCGGGACCCCCGATACGCAGTATTTT. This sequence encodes CSAPTSGTPDTQYF.

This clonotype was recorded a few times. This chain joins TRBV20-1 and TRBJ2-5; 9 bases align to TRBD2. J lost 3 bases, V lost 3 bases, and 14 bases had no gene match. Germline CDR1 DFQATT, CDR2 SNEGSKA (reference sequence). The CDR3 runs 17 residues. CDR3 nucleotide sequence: TGCAGTGCTAGCGTTATTTGGCTAGCGGGGCAAAAAGAGACCCAGTACTTC. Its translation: CSASVIWLAGQKETQYF.

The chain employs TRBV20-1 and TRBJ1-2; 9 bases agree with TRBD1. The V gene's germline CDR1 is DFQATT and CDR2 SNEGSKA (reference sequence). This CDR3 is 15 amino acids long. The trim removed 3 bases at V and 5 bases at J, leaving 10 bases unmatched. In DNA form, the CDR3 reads TGCAGTGCTAGCAAGGGGGGACAGGGCGTTTATGGCTACACCTTC. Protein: CSASKGGQGVYGYTF.

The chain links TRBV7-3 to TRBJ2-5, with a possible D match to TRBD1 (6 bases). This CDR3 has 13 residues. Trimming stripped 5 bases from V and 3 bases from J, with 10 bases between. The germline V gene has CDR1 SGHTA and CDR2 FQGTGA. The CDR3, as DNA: TGTGCCAGCAGCGCCAACAGGGAAGAGACCCAGTACTTC. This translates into CASSANREETQYF.

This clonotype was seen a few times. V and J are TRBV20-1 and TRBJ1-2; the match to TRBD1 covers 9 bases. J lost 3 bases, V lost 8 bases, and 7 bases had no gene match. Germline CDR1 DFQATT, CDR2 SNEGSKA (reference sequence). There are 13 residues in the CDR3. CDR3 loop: CSLAWDRDYGYTF. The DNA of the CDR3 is TGCAGTCTCGCCTGGGACAGGGACTATGGCTACACCTTC.

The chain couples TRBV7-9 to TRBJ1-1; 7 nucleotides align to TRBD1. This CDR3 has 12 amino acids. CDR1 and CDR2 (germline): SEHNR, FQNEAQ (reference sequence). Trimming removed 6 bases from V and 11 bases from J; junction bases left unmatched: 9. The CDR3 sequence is CASRIDREGAFF. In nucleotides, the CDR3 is TGTGCCAGCAGAATAGACAGGGAGGGGGCTTTCTTT. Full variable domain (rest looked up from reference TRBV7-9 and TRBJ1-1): DTGVSQNPRHKITKRGQNVTFRCDPISEHNRLYWYRQTLGQGPEFLTYFQNEAQLEKSRLLSDRFSAERPKGSFSTLEIQRTEQGDSAMYLCASRIDREGAFFGQGTRLTVV.

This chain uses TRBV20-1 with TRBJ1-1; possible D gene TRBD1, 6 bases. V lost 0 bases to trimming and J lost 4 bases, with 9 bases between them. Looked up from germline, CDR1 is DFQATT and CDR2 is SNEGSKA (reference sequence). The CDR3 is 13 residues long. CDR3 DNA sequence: TGCAGTGCTAGAGAGGACAGTGGCACTGAAGCTTTCTTT. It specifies CSAREDSGTEAFF.

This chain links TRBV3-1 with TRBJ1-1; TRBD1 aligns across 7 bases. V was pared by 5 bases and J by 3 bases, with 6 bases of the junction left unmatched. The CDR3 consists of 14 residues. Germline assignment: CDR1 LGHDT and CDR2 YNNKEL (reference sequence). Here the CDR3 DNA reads TGTGCCAGCAGCTTCAGGGGGGGGGACACTGAAGCTTTCTTT. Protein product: CASSFRGGDTEAFF.

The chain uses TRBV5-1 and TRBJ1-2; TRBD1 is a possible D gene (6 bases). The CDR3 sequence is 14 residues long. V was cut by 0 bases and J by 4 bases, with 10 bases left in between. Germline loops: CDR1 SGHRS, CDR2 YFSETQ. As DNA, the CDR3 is TGCGCCAGCAGCTTGGGACAGGCCGGCTATGGCTACACCTTC. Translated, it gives CASSLGQAGYGYTF.

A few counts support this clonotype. CDR3 in amino acids: CASSYWGQSLEQYF. In DNA, the CDR3 is TGTGCCAGCAGTTACTGGGGACAATCCCTCGAGCAGTACTTC. V and J are TRBV6-5 and TRBJ2-7; D is possibly TRBD1 (6 bases). The CDR3 totals 14 residues. From germline, CDR1 is MNHEY and CDR2 SVGAGI. V lost 1 base to trimming and J lost 6 bases, with 13 bases between them.